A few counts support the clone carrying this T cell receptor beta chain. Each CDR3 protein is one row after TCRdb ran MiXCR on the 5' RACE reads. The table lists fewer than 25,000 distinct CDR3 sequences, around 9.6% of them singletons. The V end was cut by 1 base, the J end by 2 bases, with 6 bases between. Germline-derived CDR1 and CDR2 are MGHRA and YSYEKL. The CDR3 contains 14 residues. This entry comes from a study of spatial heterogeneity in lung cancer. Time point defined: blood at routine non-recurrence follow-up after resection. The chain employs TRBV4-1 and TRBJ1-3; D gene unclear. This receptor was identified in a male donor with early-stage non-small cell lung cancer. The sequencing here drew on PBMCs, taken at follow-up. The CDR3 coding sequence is TGCGCCAGCAGCCAAGGTGGACCTGGAAACACCATATATTTT. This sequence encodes CASSQGGPGNTIYF.